These T cell receptor beta chains were read from a single sample in a study of shared clonotypes between healthy human individuals. Clones were read by immunoSEQ multiplex PCR, and TCRdb kept only the in-frame ones, dropping some. The profile shows about 580,000 clones, 95% to 98% of them singletons. Material for sequencing was naive CD8+ T cells sorted from blood. The receptors shown here come from a man aged 25 to 40 in good health. The CDR3 runs from the conserved cysteine through the conserved F or W.

TRBJ2-7 | 13 | TRBV30 | CAWSVGTEYEQYF
TRBJ2-1 | 16 | TRBV9 | CASSQGAGQGVNEQFF
TRBJ2-7 | 14 | TRBV5-4 | CASSPGLAGTPQYF
TRBJ2-7 | 13 | TRBV15 | CATSKTGGYEQYF
TRBJ2-2 | 14 | TRBV29-1 | CSVEEGPFTGELFF
TRBJ2-5 | 15 | TRBV21-1 | CASSQGEGRQETQYF
TRBJ1-2 | 13 | TRBV29-1 | CSARKTGIYGYTF
TRBJ2-5 | 13 | TRBV6-5 | CASSYSKWETQYF
TRBJ2-7 | 11 | TRBV30 | CAWGGFYEQYF
TRBJ2-3 | 18 | TRBV4-1 | CASSQGTSGSGATDTQYF
TRBJ2-7 | 13 | TRBV9 | CASSALSGREQYF
TRBJ2-1 | 13 | TRBV19 | CASSPTGGNEQFF
TRBJ2-7 | 15 | TRBV30 | CAWREPTGGRYEQYF
TRBJ2-7 | 13 | TRBV5-1 | CASSFGESYEQYF
TRBJ1-5 | 15 | TRBV28 | CASSSLRDNEQPQHF
TRBJ1-5 | 13 | TRBV5-8 | CASSFGNNQPQHF
TRBJ2-2 | 15 | TRBV7-8 | CASSLGSSITGELFF
TRBJ2-1 | 17 | TRBV6-1 | CASSESIIAGGPGEQFF
TRBJ2-7 | 18 | TRBV9 | CASSAHPTGAGRDYEQYF
TRBJ2-7 | 13 | TRBV2 | CATLLGANYEQYF
TRBJ2-6 | 14 | TRBV25-1 | CASSGGTGANVLTF
TRBJ2-2 | 14 | TRBV6-5 | CASSEQGLAGELFF
TRBJ2-7 | 14 | TRBV9 | CASSGGLADYEQYF
TRBJ2-2 | 15 | TRBV11-3 | CASSSVPGGSGELFF
TRBJ2-5 | 15 | TRBV5-1 | CASSLGLAGEETQYF
TRBJ1-2 | 13 | TRBV6-6 | CASSLTRGQGYTF
TRBJ2-1 | 12 | TRBV7-9 | CASSLTSDEQFF
TRBJ2-7 | 16 | TRBV11-2 | CASSSYESGGGYEQYF
TRBJ2-1 | 15 | TRBV7-3 | CASSSSGSAQGEQFF
TRBJ2-2 | 15 | TRBV10-3 | CAISEPTGAGGELFF
TRBJ1-1 | 13 | TRBV5-5 | CASSLDSNTEAFF
TRBJ2-7 | 14 | TRBV27 | CASSLSGSTYEQYF
TRBJ2-7 | 14 | TRBV27 | CASSLSGQHYEQYF
TRBJ2-1 | 15 | TRBV30 | CAWSDRAAGGNEQFF
TRBJ2-7 | 13 | TRBV6-5 | CASSYSGPTKKYF